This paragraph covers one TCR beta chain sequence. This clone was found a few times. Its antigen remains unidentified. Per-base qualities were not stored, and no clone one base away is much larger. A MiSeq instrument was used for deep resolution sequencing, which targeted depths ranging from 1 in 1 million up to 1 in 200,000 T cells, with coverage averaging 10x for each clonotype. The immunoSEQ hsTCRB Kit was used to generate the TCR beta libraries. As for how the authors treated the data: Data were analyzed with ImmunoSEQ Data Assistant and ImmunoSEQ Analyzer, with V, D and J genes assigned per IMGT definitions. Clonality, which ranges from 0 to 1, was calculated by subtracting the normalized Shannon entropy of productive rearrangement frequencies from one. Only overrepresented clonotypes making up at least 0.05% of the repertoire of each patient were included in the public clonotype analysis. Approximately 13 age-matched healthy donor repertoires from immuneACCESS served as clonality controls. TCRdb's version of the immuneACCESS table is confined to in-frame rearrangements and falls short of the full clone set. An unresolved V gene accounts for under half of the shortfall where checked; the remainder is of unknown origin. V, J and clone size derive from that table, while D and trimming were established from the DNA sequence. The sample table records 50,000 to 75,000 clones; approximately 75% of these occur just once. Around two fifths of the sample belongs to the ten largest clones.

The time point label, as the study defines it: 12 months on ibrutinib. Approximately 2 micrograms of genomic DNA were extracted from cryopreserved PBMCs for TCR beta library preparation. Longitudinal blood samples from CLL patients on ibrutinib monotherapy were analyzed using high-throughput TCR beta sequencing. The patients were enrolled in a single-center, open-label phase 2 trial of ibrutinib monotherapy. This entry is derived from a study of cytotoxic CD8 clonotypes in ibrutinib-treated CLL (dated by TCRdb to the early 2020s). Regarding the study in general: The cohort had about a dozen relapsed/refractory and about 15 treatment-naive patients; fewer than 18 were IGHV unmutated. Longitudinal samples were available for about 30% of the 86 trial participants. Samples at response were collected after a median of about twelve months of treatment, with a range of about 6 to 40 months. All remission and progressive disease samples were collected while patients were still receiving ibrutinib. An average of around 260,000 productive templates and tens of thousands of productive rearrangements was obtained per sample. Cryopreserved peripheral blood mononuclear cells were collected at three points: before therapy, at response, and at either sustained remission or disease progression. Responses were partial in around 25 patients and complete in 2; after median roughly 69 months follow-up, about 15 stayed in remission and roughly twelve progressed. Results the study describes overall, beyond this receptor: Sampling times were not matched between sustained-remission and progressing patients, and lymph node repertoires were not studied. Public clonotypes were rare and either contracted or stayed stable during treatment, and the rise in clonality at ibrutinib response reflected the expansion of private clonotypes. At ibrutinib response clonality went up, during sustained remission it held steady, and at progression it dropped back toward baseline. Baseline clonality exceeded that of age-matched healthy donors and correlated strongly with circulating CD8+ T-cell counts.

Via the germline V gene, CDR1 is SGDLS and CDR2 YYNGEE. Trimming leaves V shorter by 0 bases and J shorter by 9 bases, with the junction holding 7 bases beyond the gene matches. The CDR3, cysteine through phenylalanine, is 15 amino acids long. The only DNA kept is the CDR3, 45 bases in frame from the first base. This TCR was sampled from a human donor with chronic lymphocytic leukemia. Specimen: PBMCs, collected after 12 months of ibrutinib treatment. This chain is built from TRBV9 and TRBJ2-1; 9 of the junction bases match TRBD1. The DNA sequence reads TGTGCCAGCAGCGTAGAGGGACAGGGTTATGGTGAGCAGTTCTTC. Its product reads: CASSVEGQGYGEQFF.